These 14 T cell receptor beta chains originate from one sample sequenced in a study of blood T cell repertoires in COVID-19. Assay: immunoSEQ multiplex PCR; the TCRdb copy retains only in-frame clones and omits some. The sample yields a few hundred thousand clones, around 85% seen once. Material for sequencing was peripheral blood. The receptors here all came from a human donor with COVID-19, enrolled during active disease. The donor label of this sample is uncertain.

CDR3 in DNA: TGTGCCAGCAGCTTAAACGGGGGAGCTACCTACGAGCAGTACTTC. Translating gives CASSLNGGATYEQYF. This rearrangement joins TRBV7-3 to TRBJ2-7, with D perhaps TRBD2 (6 bases). This CDR3 has 15 amino acids. The germline V gene encodes CDR1 SGHTA and CDR2 FQGTGA. V lost 1 base and J 2 bases, leaving 12 bases between the germline ends.

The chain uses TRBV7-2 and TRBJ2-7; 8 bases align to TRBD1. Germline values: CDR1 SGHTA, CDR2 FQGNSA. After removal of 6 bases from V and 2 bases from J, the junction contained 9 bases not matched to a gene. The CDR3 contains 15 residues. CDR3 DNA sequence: TGTGCCAGCAGTTTACGGGACAGGTCGGCCTACGAGCAGTACTTC. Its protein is CASSLRDRSAYEQYF.

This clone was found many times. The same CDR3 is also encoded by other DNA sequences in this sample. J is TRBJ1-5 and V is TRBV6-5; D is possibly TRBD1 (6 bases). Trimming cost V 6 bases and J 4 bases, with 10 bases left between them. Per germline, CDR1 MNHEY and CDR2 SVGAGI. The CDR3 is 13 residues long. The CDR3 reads CASSRTENQPQHF. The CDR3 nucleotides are TGTGCCAGCAGCCGGACAGAAAATCAGCCCCAGCATTTT.

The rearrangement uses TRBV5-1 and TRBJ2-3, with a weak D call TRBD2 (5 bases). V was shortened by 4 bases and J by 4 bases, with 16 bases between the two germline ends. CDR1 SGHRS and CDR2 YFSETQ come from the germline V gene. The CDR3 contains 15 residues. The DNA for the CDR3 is TGCGCCAGCAGCGTGAGCGGCACGGCCCCAGATACGCAGTATTTT. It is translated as CASSVSGTAPDTQYF. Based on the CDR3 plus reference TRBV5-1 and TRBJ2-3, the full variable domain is KAGVTQTPRYLIKTRGQQVTLSCSPISGHRSVSWYQQTPGQGLQFLFEYFSETQRNKGNFPGRFSGRQFSNSRSEMNVSTLELGDSALYLCASSVSGTAPDTQYFGPGTRLTVL.

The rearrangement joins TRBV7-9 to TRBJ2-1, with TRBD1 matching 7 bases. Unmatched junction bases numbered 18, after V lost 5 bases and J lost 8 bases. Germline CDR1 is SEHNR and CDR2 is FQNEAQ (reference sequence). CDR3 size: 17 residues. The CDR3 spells CASSVYRGDPYPDEQFF. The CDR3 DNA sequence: TGTGCCAGCAGCGTATACAGGGGAGACCCATATCCCGATGAGCAGTTCTTC.

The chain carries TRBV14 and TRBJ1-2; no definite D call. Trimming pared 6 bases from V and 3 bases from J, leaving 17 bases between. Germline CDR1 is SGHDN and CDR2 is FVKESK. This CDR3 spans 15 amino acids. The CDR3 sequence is CASRTTGRGYYGYTF. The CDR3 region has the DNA TGTGCCAGCAGGACCACGGGGAGAGGGTACTATGGCTACACCTTC.

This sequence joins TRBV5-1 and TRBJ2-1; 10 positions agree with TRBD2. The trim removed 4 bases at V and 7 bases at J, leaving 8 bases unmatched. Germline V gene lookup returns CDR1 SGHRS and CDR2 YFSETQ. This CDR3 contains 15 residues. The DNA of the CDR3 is TGCGCCAGCAGCGTGAGCGGGAGGGTAGGGAATGAGCAGTTCTTC. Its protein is CASSVSGRVGNEQFF.

CDR3 nucleotide sequence: TGTGCCAGCAGTGAGCCGGGACTAGCTAGCTACGAGCAGTACTTC. This sequence encodes CASSEPGLASYEQYF. This chain joins TRBV25-1 and TRBJ2-7; TRBD2 matches 9 bases. The CDR3 is 15 residues long. Germline assignment: CDR1 MGHDK and CDR2 SYGVNS. J was trimmed by 3 bases and V by 3 bases; bases with no gene match: 6.

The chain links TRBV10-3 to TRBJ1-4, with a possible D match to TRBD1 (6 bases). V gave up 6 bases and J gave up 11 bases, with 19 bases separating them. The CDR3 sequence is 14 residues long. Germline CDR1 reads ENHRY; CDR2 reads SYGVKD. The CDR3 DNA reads TGTGCCATCAGCCTCGAGCAGGGGACGGGGAAACTGTTTTTT. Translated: CAISLEQGTGKLFF.

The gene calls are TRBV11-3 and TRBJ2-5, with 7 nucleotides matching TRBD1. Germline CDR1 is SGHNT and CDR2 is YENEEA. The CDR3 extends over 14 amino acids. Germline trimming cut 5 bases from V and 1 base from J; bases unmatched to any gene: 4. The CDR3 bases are TGTGCCAGCAGCCCGGGACAGATCCAAGAGACCCAGTACTTC. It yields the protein CASSPGQIQETQYF.

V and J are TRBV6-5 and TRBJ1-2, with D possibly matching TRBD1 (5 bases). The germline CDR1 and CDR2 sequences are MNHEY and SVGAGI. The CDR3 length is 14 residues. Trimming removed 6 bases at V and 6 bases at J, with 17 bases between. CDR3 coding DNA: TGTGCCAGCAGAGTGGACATGGTAGACGATGGCTACACCTTC. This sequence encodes CASRVDMVDDGYTF.

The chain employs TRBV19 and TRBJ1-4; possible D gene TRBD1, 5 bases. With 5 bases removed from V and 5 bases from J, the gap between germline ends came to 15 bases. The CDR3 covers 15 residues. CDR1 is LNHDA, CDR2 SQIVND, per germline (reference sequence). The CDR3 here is CASSVGHSVNEKLFF. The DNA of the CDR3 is TGTGCCAGTAGTGTCGGACACAGTGTGAATGAAAAACTGTTTTTT.

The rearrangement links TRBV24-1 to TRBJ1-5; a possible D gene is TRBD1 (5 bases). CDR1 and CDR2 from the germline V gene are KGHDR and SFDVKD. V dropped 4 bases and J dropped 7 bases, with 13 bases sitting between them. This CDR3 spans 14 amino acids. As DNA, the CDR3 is TGTGCCACCAGTGAAGGTCAGGGAGGGCAGCCCCAGCATTTT. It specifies CATSEGQGGQPQHF.

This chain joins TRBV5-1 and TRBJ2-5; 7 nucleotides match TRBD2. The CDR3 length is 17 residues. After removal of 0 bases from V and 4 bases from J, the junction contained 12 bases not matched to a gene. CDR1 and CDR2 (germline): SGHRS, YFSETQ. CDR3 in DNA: TGCGCCAGCAGCTTGGTTAGCGGGTCCCTCCCCCTAGAGACCCAGTACTTC. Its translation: CASSLVSGSLPLETQYF.